The entry that follows covers one T cell receptor (beta chain) sequence. This sample is part of a study of CD8 T cells in Susac syndrome. From blood CD8+ and CD4+ T cells, TCR beta sequences were generated. Treatment-naive patients with stable or active relapsing-remitting disease were the multiple sclerosis controls. TEMRA cells were FACS-enriched, and CD8+ and CD4+ T cells were isolated negatively. Random hexamers were used to reverse transcribe the RNA input (about 0.5 to 1 ug). Multiplex PCR with immunoSEQ amplified the TCR beta CDR3 across 54 Vbeta and 13 Jbeta. One entry per CDR3 protein, called by TCRdb with MiXCR from the immunoSEQ multiplex PCR reads. The profile shows some 260,000 distinct CDR3 sequences, approximately 81% of them singletons. This CDR3 is built from 16 residues. Trimming removed 3 bases from V and 2 bases from J, with 16 bases in between. CDR1 and CDR2 (germline): MDHEN, SYDVKM.

Material for sequencing was CD8+ T cells from PBMCs. The chain links TRBV28 to TRBJ1-2, with unresolved D. The sequence derives from a human donor with multiple sclerosis. In nucleotides, the CDR3 is TGTGCCAGCAGTTTTTCGGTCACCAAGGGCAACTATGGCTACACCTTC. Its protein is CASSFSVTKGNYGYTF.